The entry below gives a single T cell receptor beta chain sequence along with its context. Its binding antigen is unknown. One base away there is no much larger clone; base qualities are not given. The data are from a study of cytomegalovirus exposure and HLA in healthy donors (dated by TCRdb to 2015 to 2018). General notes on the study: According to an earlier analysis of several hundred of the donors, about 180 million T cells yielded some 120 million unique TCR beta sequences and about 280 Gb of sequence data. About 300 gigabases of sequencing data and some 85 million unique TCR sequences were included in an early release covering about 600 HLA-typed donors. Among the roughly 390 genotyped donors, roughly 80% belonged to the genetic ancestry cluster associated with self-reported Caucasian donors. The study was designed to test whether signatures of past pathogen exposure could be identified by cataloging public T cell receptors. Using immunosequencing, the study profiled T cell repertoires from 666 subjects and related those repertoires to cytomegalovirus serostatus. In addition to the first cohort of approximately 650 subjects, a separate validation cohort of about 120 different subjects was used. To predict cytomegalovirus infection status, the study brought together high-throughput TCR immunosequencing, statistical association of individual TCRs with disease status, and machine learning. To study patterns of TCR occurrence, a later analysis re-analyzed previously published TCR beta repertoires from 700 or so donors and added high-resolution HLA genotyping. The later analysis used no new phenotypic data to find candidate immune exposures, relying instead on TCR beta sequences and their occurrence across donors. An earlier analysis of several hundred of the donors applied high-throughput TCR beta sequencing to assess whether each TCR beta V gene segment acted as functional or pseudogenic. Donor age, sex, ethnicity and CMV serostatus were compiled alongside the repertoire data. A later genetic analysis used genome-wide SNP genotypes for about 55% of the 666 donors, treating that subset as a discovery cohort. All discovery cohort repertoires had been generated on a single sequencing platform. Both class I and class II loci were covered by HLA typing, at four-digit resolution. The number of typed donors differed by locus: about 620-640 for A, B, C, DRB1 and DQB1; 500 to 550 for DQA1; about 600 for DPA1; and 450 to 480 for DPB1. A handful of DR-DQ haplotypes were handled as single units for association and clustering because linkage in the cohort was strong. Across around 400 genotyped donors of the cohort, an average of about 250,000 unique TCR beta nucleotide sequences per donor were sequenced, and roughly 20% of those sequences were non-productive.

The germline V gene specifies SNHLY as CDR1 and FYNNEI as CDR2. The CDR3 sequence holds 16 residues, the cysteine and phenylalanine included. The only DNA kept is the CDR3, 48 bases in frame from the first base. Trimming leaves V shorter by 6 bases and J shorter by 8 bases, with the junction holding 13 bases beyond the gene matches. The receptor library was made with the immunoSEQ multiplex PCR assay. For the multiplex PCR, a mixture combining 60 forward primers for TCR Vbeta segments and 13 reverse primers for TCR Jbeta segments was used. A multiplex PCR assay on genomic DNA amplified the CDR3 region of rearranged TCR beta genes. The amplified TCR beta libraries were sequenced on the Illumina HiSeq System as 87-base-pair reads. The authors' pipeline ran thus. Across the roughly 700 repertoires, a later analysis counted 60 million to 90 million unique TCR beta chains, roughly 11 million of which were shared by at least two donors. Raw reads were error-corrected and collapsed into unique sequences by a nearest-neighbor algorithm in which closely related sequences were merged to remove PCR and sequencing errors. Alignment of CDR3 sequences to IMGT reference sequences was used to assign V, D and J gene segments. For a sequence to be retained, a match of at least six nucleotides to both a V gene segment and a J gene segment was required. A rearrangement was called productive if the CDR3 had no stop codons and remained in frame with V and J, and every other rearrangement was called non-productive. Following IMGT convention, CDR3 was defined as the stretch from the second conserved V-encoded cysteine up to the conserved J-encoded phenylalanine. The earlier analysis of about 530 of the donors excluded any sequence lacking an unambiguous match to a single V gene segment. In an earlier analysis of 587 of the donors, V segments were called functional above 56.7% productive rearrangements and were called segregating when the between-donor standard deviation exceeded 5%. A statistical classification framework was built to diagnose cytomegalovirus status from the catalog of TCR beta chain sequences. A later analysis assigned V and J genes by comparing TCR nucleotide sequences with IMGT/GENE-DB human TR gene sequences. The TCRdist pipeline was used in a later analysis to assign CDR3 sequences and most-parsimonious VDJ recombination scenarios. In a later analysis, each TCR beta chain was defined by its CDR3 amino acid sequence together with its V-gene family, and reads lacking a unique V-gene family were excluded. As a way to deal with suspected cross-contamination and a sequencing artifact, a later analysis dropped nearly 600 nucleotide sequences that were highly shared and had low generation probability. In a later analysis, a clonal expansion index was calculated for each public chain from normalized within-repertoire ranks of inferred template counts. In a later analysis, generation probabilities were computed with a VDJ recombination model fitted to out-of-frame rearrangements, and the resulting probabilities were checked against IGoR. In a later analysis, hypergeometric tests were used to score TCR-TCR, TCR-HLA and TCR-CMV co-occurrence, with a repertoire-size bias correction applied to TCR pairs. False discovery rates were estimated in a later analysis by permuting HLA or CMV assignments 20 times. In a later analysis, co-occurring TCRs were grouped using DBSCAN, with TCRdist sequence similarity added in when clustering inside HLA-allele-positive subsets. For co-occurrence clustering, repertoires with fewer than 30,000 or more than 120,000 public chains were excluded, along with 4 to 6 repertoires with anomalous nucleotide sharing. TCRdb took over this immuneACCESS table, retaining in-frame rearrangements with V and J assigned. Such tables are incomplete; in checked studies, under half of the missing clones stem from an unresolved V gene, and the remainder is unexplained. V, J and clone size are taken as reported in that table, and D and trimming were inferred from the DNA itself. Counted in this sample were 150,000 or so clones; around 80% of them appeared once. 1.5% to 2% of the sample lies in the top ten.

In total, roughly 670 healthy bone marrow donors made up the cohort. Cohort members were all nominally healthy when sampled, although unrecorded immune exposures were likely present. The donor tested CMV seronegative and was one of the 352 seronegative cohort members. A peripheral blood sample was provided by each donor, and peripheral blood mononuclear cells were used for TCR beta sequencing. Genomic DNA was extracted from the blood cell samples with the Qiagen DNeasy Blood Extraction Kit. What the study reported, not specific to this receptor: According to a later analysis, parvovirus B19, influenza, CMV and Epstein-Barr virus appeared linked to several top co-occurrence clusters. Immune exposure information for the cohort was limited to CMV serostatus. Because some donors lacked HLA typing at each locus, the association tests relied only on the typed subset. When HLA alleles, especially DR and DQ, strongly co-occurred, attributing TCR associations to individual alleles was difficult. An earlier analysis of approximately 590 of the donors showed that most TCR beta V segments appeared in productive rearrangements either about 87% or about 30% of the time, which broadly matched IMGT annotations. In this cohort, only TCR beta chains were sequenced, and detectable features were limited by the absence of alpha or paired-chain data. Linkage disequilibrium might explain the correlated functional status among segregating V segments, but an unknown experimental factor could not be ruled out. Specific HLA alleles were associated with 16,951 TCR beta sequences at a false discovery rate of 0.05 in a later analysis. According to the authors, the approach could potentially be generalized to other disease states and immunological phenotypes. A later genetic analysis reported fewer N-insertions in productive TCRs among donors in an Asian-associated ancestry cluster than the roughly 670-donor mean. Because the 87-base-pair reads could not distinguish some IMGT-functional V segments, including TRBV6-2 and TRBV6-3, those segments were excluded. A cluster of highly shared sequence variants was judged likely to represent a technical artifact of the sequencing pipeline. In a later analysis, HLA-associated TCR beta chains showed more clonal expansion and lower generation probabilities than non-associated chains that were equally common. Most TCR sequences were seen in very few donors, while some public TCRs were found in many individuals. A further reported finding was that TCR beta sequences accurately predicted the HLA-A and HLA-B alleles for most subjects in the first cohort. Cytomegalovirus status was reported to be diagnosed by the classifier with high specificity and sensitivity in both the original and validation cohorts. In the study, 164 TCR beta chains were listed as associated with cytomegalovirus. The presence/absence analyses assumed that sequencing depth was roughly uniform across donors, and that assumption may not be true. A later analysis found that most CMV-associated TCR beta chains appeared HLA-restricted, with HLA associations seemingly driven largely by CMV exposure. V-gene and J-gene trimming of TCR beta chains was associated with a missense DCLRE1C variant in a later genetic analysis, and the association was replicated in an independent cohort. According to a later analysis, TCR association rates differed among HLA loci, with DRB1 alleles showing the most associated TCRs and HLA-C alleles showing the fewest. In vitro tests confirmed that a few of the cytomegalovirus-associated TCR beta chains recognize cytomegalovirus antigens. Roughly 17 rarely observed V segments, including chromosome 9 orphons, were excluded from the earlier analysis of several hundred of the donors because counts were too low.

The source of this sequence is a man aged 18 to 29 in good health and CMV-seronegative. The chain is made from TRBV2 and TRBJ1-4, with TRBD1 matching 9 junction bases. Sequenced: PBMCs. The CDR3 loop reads CASRDRIGTGSEKLFF. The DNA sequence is TGTGCCAGCAGGGACCGCATCGGGACAGGGAGCGAAAAACTGTTTTTT.